A selection of T cell receptor beta chains follows, all from one sample in a study of blood T cell repertoires in COVID-19. Assay used: immunoSEQ multiplex PCR; TCRdb lists only in-frame clones, some missing. The table has some 280,000 clones, roughly 80% seen once; the top ten hold around 4.5%. Sequenced: peripheral blood. Receptor source: a woman aged 45 to 65 with active or convalescent COVID-19. Both conserved end residues are part of each CDR3. A D gene is named only where the DNA matches it firmly.

D gene: TRBD1; V gene: TRBV7-8; J gene: TRBJ2-1; CDR3 protein: CASSRWTGFEQFF
D gene: -; V gene: TRBV19; J gene: TRBJ2-3; CDR3 protein: CASSIDPPGYTQYF
D gene: TRBD2; V gene: TRBV2; J gene: TRBJ2-5; CDR3 protein: CASSEDIRSGRAVEETQYF
D gene: TRBD2; V gene: TRBV7-3; J gene: TRBJ2-1; CDR3 protein: CASSPRGERYNNEQFF
D gene: TRBD2; V gene: TRBV5-1; J gene: TRBJ2-1; CDR3 protein: CASSSGREGPLEQFF
D gene: -; V gene: TRBV9; J gene: TRBJ2-1; CDR3 protein: CASTRGVTYNEQFF
D gene: -; V gene: TRBV6-1; J gene: TRBJ1-5; CDR3 protein: CASSEGASAGAYQPQHF
D gene: -; V gene: TRBV7-2; J gene: TRBJ1-2; CDR3 protein: CASSLGPETAYGYTF
D gene: -; V gene: TRBV28; J gene: TRBJ2-6; CDR3 protein: CASGTAPLSGANVLTF
D gene: -; V gene: TRBV27; J gene: TRBJ2-6; CDR3 protein: CASSFTGLSGANVLTF
D gene: -; V gene: TRBV4-1; J gene: TRBJ2-7; CDR3 protein: CASSQRQGGYEQYF
D gene: -; V gene: TRBV28; J gene: TRBJ1-5; CDR3 protein: CASSTGPSNQPQHF
D gene: -; V gene: TRBV4-1; J gene: TRBJ1-1; CDR3 protein: CASSHVQENTEAFF
D gene: -; V gene: TRBV5-1; J gene: TRBJ1-5; CDR3 protein: CASRFGTGENQPQHF
D gene: TRBD1; V gene: TRBV30; J gene: TRBJ2-7; CDR3 protein: CAWSLVRGYEQYF
D gene: TRBD1; V gene: TRBV18; J gene: TRBJ2-7; CDR3 protein: CASSPRGQVEYEQYF
D gene: -; V gene: TRBV25-1; J gene: TRBJ1-1; CDR3 protein: CASSQGGTEAFF
D gene: -; V gene: TRBV5-8; J gene: TRBJ1-5; CDR3 protein: CASSFASGRDNQPQHF
D gene: TRBD2; V gene: TRBV18; J gene: TRBJ2-1; CDR3 protein: CASSTIAGGHSYNEQFF
D gene: -; V gene: TRBV5-4; J gene: TRBJ2-5; CDR3 protein: CASSLGGGLETQYF
D gene: -; V gene: TRBV6-4; J gene: TRBJ1-1; CDR3 protein: CASSDEWNTEAFF
D gene: TRBD2; V gene: TRBV5-1; J gene: TRBJ2-3; CDR3 protein: CASSSGGQMDTQYF
D gene: -; V gene: TRBV19; J gene: TRBJ2-7; CDR3 protein: CASSILQGHYEQYF
D gene: -; V gene: TRBV5-5; J gene: TRBJ1-1; CDR3 protein: CASSLAGDTEAFF
D gene: -; V gene: TRBV5-6; J gene: TRBJ2-5; CDR3 protein: CASSSDAREGETQYF
D gene: -; V gene: TRBV18; J gene: TRBJ1-1; CDR3 protein: CASTPDEGGSTEAFF
D gene: -; V gene: TRBV7-2; J gene: TRBJ1-1; CDR3 protein: CASSRPGSERAEAFF
D gene: TRBD1; V gene: TRBV30; J gene: TRBJ1-5; CDR3 protein: CAVGQGVSNQPQHF
D gene: -; V gene: TRBV3-1/TRBV3-2; J gene: TRBJ2-2; CDR3 protein: CASSQADGELFF
D gene: -; V gene: TRBV5-1; J gene: TRBJ2-5; CDR3 protein: CASRRHSQNVQETQYF
D gene: -; V gene: TRBV29-1; J gene: TRBJ1-1; CDR3 protein: CSVSKRGRNTEAFF
D gene: TRBD1; V gene: TRBV9; J gene: TRBJ2-3; CDR3 protein: CASSARDRSTDTQYF
D gene: TRBD2; V gene: TRBV7-9; J gene: TRBJ2-1; CDR3 protein: CASSLTSGAPPGNEQFF
D gene: TRBD2; V gene: TRBV27; J gene: TRBJ2-7; CDR3 protein: CASSPTGTTHYEQYF
D gene: -; V gene: TRBV29-1; J gene: TRBJ2-6; CDR3 protein: CSVEDRRVSGSPGANVLTF
D gene: TRBD1; V gene: TRBV19; J gene: TRBJ1-2; CDR3 protein: CASRRPGQGESYGYTF
D gene: -; V gene: TRBV4-1; J gene: TRBJ1-1; CDR3 protein: CASSPVAGLAEAFF
D gene: TRBD2; V gene: TRBV4-1; J gene: TRBJ2-1; CDR3 protein: CASSQPTSGRRNEQFF
D gene: TRBD1; V gene: TRBV3-1/TRBV3-2; J gene: TRBJ1-2; CDR3 protein: CASSLRIRLNIGRGRDGYTF
D gene: TRBD2; V gene: TRBV3-1/TRBV3-2; J gene: TRBJ2-3; CDR3 protein: CASSETSTGTRSDTQYF
D gene: -; V gene: TRBV5-6; J gene: TRBJ1-2; CDR3 protein: CASSLATGDYGYTF
D gene: -; V gene: TRBV5-1; J gene: TRBJ1-1; CDR3 protein: CASSLNGAGNEAFF
D gene: TRBD1; V gene: TRBV6-2/TRBV6-3; J gene: TRBJ1-2; CDR3 protein: CASSTGTGSYRYTF
D gene: -; V gene: TRBV19; J gene: TRBJ1-4; CDR3 protein: CASGRNLNEKLFF
D gene: TRBD2; V gene: TRBV5-1; J gene: TRBJ2-5; CDR3 protein: CASSLIPSGSGETQYF
D gene: TRBD1; V gene: TRBV7-9; J gene: TRBJ1-1; CDR3 protein: CASSPRGGVNTEAFF
D gene: -; V gene: TRBV30; J gene: TRBJ2-3; CDR3 protein: CAWSMQGFSTDTQYF
D gene: -; V gene: TRBV24-1; J gene: TRBJ2-3; CDR3 protein: CATSDPGHPQGDTQYF
D gene: -; V gene: TRBV7-9; J gene: TRBJ2-3; CDR3 protein: CASSLGGQNADTQYF
D gene: TRBD1; V gene: TRBV11-3; J gene: TRBJ2-3; CDR3 protein: CASSAGRGQGVADTQYF
D gene: TRBD1; V gene: TRBV19; J gene: TRBJ1-6; CDR3 protein: CASGIRQGFNSPLHF
D gene: TRBD1; V gene: TRBV5-1; J gene: TRBJ2-5; CDR3 protein: CASSITGTGQETQYF
D gene: TRBD1; V gene: TRBV27; J gene: TRBJ2-2; CDR3 protein: CASSLRGPGELFF
D gene: TRBD2; V gene: TRBV4-1; J gene: TRBJ2-1; CDR3 protein: CASRRAGSYNEQFF
D gene: TRBD2; V gene: TRBV25-1; J gene: TRBJ2-5; CDR3 protein: CASSGTSGGATETQYF